The 24 T cell receptor beta chains below were found in one sample sequenced in a study of T cell changes during pregnancy in multiple sclerosis. Clones were read by immunoSEQ multiplex PCR, and TCRdb kept only the in-frame ones, dropping some. There are tens of thousands of clones in the sample; 90% to 95% occur only once, and about 0.46% lies in the top ten. The specimen was CD4+ T cells from peripheral blood mononuclear cells, collected after pregnancy. The receptors were gathered from a female donor with multiple sclerosis, enrolled in a pregnancy study.

This clone was observed once. CDR3 in DNA: TGCGCCAGCAGCTCCGGACAGGGAGGCTACTACGAGCAGTACTTC. The encoded protein is CASSSGQGGYYEQYF. This rearrangement joins TRBV5-1 to TRBJ2-7, with TRBD1 matching over 8 bases. Trimming took 3 bases from V and 3 from J; bases not matched to a gene: 8. The germline V gene has CDR1 SGHRS and CDR2 YFSETQ. The length of the CDR3 is 15 residues. The full variable domain, in which reference TRBV5-1 and TRBJ2-7 provide the parts outside the CDR3, is KAGVTQTPRYLIKTRGQQVTLSCSPISGHRSVSWYQQTPGQGLQFLFEYFSETQRNKGNFPGRFSGRQFSNSRSEMNVSTLELGDSALYLCASSSGQGGYYEQYFGPGTRLTVT.

The chain is built from TRBV7-3 and TRBJ2-1; 10 positions agree with TRBD2. V was pared by 3 bases and J by 2 bases, with 1 base of the junction left unmatched. Germline V gives CDR1 SGHTA, CDR2 FQGTGA. The CDR3 length is 15 residues. The CDR3 DNA is TGTGCCAGCAGCTTGGGACTAGCGACCTACAATGAGCAGTTCTTC. As protein: CASSLGLATYNEQFF.

The chain carries TRBV27 and TRBJ1-2, with TRBD1 matching over 8 bases. Germline loops: CDR1 MNHEY, CDR2 SMNVEV (reference sequence). This CDR3 has 14 residues. The V and J ends lost 2 bases and 4 bases, in that order; junction bases with no gene match: 3. The CDR3 spells CASSLAGTGYGYTF. DNA of the CDR3: TGTGCCAGCAGTTTAGCCGGGACAGGCTATGGCTACACCTTC.

This clone was seen just once. The chain links TRBV7-3 to TRBJ2-5, with D possibly being TRBD2 (5 bases). The germline gives CDR1 SGHTA, CDR2 FQGTGA. The CDR3 is made up of 13 amino acids. Trimming left V 5 bases short and J 5 bases short, with 12 bases between. CDR3 DNA: TGTGCCAGCAGCCGGGGTCTGGGGGAGACCCAGTACTTC. Translated: CASSRGLGETQYF.

The rearrangement joins TRBV19 to TRBJ2-2; TRBD1 aligns across 8 bases. CDR1 and CDR2 (germline): LNHDA, SQIVND (reference sequence). V was clipped by 6 bases and J by 4 bases; unmatched bases: 16. The CDR3 covers 18 residues. The CDR3 protein is CASSEGIRGPASTGELFF. The CDR3 nucleotides read TGTGCCAGTAGCGAGGGAATCAGGGGGCCTGCCTCCACCGGGGAGCTGTTTTTT.

This chain joins TRBV12-5 and TRBJ2-7, with D perhaps TRBD2 (5 bases). Per the germline V gene, CDR1 is LGHNT and CDR2 is FRNRAP. There are 13 residues in the CDR3. V lost 0 bases, J lost 5 bases, and 8 bases lay in between. CDR3 loop: CASGLVLGDEQYF. The CDR3 region has the DNA TGTGCTAGTGGTTTGGTACTCGGGGACGAGCAGTACTTC.

The chain combines TRBV5-5 with TRBJ2-7; 8 nucleotides line up with TRBD2. Germline V gene sequence: CDR1 SGHKS, CDR2 YYEKEE (reference sequence). V was clipped by 0 bases and J by 0 bases; unmatched bases: 8. The CDR3 covers 17 residues. The CDR3 is CASSLVRGLANSYEQYF. The CDR3 bases are TGTGCCAGCAGCTTGGTGCGCGGACTAGCCAACTCCTACGAGCAGTACTTC.

The chain couples TRBV19 to TRBJ2-1, with 11 bases aligning to TRBD2. The CDR3 length is 18 residues. The germline V gene encodes CDR1 LNHDA and CDR2 SQIVND (reference sequence). The V and J ends lost 2 bases and 1 base, in that order; junction bases with no gene match: 7. Here the CDR3 reads CASSISSSGGPSYNEQFF. The CDR3 region has the DNA TGTGCCAGTAGTATAAGTTCTAGCGGGGGGCCTTCCTACAATGAGCAGTTCTTC.

Note on this clone: A read error may account for a junction end that differs from germline. The chain joins TRBV27 to TRBJ1-1; D is perhaps TRBD1 (5 bases). The CDR3 sequence is 15 residues long. Germline CDR1 reads MNHEY; CDR2 reads SMNVEV (reference sequence). Here the CDR3 DNA reads TGTGCCAGCAGCTTATTTGGGGGGGGGAACACTGAAGCTTTCTTT. As protein: CASSLFGGGNTEAFF.

V usage is TRBV27 and J usage is TRBJ2-2; TRBD1 matches at 7 bases. Trimming at V came to 3 bases and at J to 0 bases, leaving 4 bases not matched to a gene. The CDR3 runs to 16 residues. Germline values: CDR1 MNHEY, CDR2 SMNVEV (reference sequence). CDR3 in amino acids: CASSFRGQTNTGELFF. CDR3 DNA: TGTGCCAGCAGTTTTAGGGGACAGACGAACACCGGGGAGCTGTTTTTT.

The rearrangement joins TRBV6-5 to TRBJ2-3; 12 bases align to TRBD2. J lost 4 bases, V lost 2 bases, and 4 bases had no gene match. The CDR3 spans 16 residues. Germline assignment: CDR1 MNHEY and CDR2 SVGAGI. CDR3 DNA sequence: TGTGCCAGCAGTTACCTACTAGCGGGAGGCGCAGATACGCAGTATTTT. Amino acids: CASSYLLAGGADTQYF.

The rearrangement links TRBV5-1 to TRBJ2-2; a possible D gene is TRBD1 (5 bases). The CDR3 totals 15 residues. Germline V gene data show CDR1 as SGHRS and CDR2 as YFSETQ. V lost 5 bases, J lost 0 bases, and 11 bases lay in between. DNA of the CDR3: TGCGCCAGCAGTCCGCGGACATCGAACACCGGGGAGCTGTTTTTT. It encodes CASSPRTSNTGELFF.

This chain links TRBV5-5 with TRBJ1-2; 8 bases map to TRBD1. The CDR3 extends over 14 amino acids. V lost 4 bases and J lost 4; bases outside the gene matches: 6. In germline, CDR1 is SGHKS, CDR2 YYEKEE (reference sequence). CDR3 bases: TGTGCCAGCAGCGTGGGACAGGCAGTCTATGGCTACACCTTC. Encoded protein: CASSVGQAVYGYTF.

The chain has TRBV28 and TRBJ2-5; D is unresolved. The CDR3 sequence is 14 residues long. V was pared by 3 bases and J by 1 base, with 9 bases between. CDR1 and CDR2 (germline): MDHEN, SYDVKM. CDR3 in amino acids: CASSFAVVQETQYF. CDR3 DNA sequence: TGTGCCAGCAGTTTCGCGGTCGTCCAAGAGACCCAGTACTTC.

V gene TRBV6-6 combines with J gene TRBJ1-6; the match to TRBD1 covers 8 bases. This CDR3 contains 13 residues. CDR1 is MNHNY, CDR2 SVGAGI, per germline (reference sequence). V shed 5 bases, J shed 10 bases, and the junction held 4 bases outside the gene matches. The DNA of the CDR3 is TGTGCCAGCAGTGACAGGGGTAAGTCACCCCTCCACTTT. Its protein product is CASSDRGKSPLHF.

The rearrangement uses TRBV19 and TRBJ1-3, with 10 bases fitting TRBD1. V dropped 8 bases and J dropped 0; count of bases not matched to a gene: 1. CDR3 size: 14 residues. CDR1 and CDR2 from the germline V gene are LNHDA and SQIVND (reference sequence). CDR3 nucleotides: TGTGCCAGTGGGACAGGGGCCTCTGGAAACACCATATATTTT. Translating gives CASGTGASGNTIYF.

The genes are TRBV4-1 and TRBJ2-7, with 10 bases aligning to TRBD1. With V trimmed by 0 bases and J by 4 bases, 6 bases remained unmatched. This CDR3 is built from 16 residues. Germline CDR1 reads MGHRA; CDR2 reads YSYEKL. In nucleotides, the CDR3 is TGCGCCAGCAGCCAAGATCCCGGGACAGGGGATTACGAGCAGTACTTC. This codes for CASSQDPGTGDYEQYF.

The genes are TRBV15 and TRBJ1-5; 8 bases agree with TRBD1. CDR1 LNHNV and CDR2 YYDKDF come from the germline V gene (reference sequence). This CDR3 spans 14 amino acids. V lost 1 base, J lost 6 bases, and 2 bases stayed unmatched. DNA of the CDR3: TGTGCCACCAGCAGAGCAGGGGGCCGTCAGCCCCAGCATTTT. Translating it yields CATSRAGGRQPQHF.

The chain has TRBV30 and TRBJ2-2; tentatively, D is TRBD1 (6 bases). Germline V gene data show CDR1 as GTSNPN and CDR2 as SVGIG (reference sequence). The CDR3 length is 16 residues. V shed 0 bases and J shed 4 bases, with 15 bases lying between them. The CDR3 reads CAWSVPAGATTGELFF. The CDR3 region has the DNA TGTGCCTGGAGTGTACCGGCAGGGGCGACCACCGGGGAGCTGTTTTTT.

The chain carries TRBV14 and TRBJ1-1; D gene ambiguous. CDR3 length equals 14 residues. The germline V gene has CDR1 SGHDN and CDR2 FVKESK. The V and J ends lost 0 bases and 6 bases respectively, with 11 bases between them. The CDR3 coding sequence is TGTGCCAGCAGCCAAGATCTTGGAGCCGCTGAAGCTTTCTTT. Translated, it gives CASSQDLGAAEAFF.

The CDR3 nucleotides read TGTGCCAGCAGCGTAGCAGGGGGCCCCAAAAACATTCAGTACTTC. Translating gives CASSVAGGPKNIQYF. J is TRBJ2-4 and V is TRBV9; 8 positions match TRBD1. Germline V CDR1 and CDR2: SGDLS, YYNGEE. The CDR3 has 15 residues. Unmatched junction bases numbered 1, after V lost 0 bases and J lost 2 bases.

This sequence joins TRBV7-2 and TRBJ2-7; TRBD1 is a possible D gene (6 bases). The CDR3 runs to 14 residues. V lost 5 bases and J lost 1, with 12 bases in between. The germline CDR1 and CDR2 sequences are SGHTA and FQGNSA. The CDR3 region is CASSRTGFSYEQYF. The CDR3 nucleotides read TGTGCCAGCAGCCGAACAGGGTTTTCCTACGAGCAGTACTTC.

This clone was seen once. The chain has TRBV27 and TRBJ2-7; TRBD2 matches 12 bases. Germline-derived CDR1 and CDR2 are MNHEY and SMNVEV (reference sequence). The CDR3 consists of 16 residues. The junction had 5 bases not matched to a gene; V was cut back by 2 bases and J by 3 bases. The CDR3 loop reads CASSLAGTSGFYEQYF. The CDR3 DNA reads as TGTGCCAGCAGTTTAGCCGGGACTAGCGGGTTCTACGAGCAGTACTTC.

The V and J genes are TRBV18 and TRBJ2-2; 8 bases are shared with TRBD2. This CDR3 comprises 15 residues. V was clipped by 2 bases and J by 1 base; unmatched bases: 0. The germline V gene encodes CDR1 KGHSH and CDR2 LQKENI. As DNA, the CDR3 is TGTGCCAGCTCACCAGCGGGGGGGAACACCGGGGAGCTGTTTTTT. Amino acids: CASSPAGGNTGELFF.